These 3 T cell receptor beta chains came from one sample sequenced in a study of blood T cell repertoires in COVID-19. The repertoire was sequenced with immunoSEQ multiplex PCR; TCRdb's copy has only in-frame clones and lacks some. The sample consists of approximately 210,000 clones, around 83% of them appearing once. The sample consisted of peripheral blood. Receptors were obtained from a woman aged 50 to 60 with acute or convalescent COVID-19.

This chain uses TRBV11-2 with TRBJ2-7; TRBD2 matches at 9 bases. The CDR3 runs 14 residues. After removal of 10 bases from V and 1 base from J, the junction contained 8 bases not matched to a gene. Germline V gives CDR1 SGHAT, CDR2 FQNNGV. The CDR3 reads CATAAGLASYEQYF. The CDR3, as DNA: TGTGCCACCGCGGCGGGACTAGCATCCTACGAGCAGTACTTC.

J is TRBJ1-5 and V is TRBV10-2, with TRBD1 matching over 7 bases. From germline, CDR1 is WSHSY and CDR2 SAAADI. The CDR3 runs to 16 residues. The V gene end was trimmed by 6 bases and the J gene end by 4 bases; junction bases not matched to a gene: 12. The chain's CDR3 is CASSDGQVLPNQPQHF. The CDR3 DNA follows: TGCGCCAGCAGCGATGGACAGGTCCTTCCTAATCAGCCCCAGCATTTT.

This chain joins TRBV5-1 and TRBJ1-4; maybe TRBD1 (5 bases). Germline V CDR1 and CDR2: SGHRS, YFSETQ. The CDR3 is 13 amino acids. V was pared by 4 bases and J by 7 bases, with 11 bases between. For the CDR3, the DNA is TGCGCCAGCAGCGTTGGGGGGGTTGAAAAACTGTTTTTT. Its translation: CASSVGGVEKLFF.